One and the same sample provided the 25 T cell receptor beta chains below, sequenced in a study of T cells after somatic rescue of genetic block (dated by TCRdb to between 2020 and 2021). The library was obtained by the immunoSEQ multiplex PCR assay. This immuneACCESS table, as held by TCRdb, lists in-frame sequences with V and J called but not all clones. Of the missing ones, under half trace to an unresolved V gene in checked studies; the others have no known cause. This sample gives 9,500 to 12,000 clones in total; approximately 81% of them show up just once. 6.5% to 9.5% of the sample rests with the top ten. The sequenced sample was peripheral blood mononuclear cells (PBMCs). These TCRs come from a boy younger than 18.

CDR3 residues: CASSPDRSAYEQYF. The CDR3 nucleotides are TGTGCCAGCAGCCCCGACAGGTCCGCCTACGAGCAGTACTTC. The chain employs TRBV5-4 and TRBJ2-7; perhaps TRBD1 as D (6 bases). CDR1 and CDR2 (germline): SGHNT, YYREEE (reference sequence). Deletions cut 4 bases from V and 2 bases from J, with 13 bases between. The CDR3 consists of 14 residues.

The chain joins TRBV18 to TRBJ1-2; D is undetermined. The CDR3 runs to 13 residues. V was cut by 3 bases and J by 4 bases, with 9 bases left in between. Germline V lookup: CDR1 KGHSH, CDR2 LQKENI. CDR3 sequence reads: CASSPAGLYGYTF. The CDR3 DNA sequence: TGTGCCAGCTCACCGGCGGGCCTCTATGGCTACACCTTC.

This chain joins TRBV29-1 and TRBJ2-5; no firm D call. The CDR3 runs 12 residues. V lost 6 bases and J lost 1, with 9 bases in between. Germline CDR1 reads SQVTM; CDR2 reads ANQGSEA. CDR3 DNA: TGCAGCGTCCTACCAGGCCAAGAGACCCAGTACTTC. This sequence encodes CSVLPGQETQYF.

A few counts support this clone. V gene TRBV9 combines with J gene TRBJ2-1; the D is unclear. CDR1 and CDR2 (germline): SGDLS, YYNGEE. Between the trimmed V and J ends, which lost 1 base and 3 bases, there was a span of 5 bases. The CDR3 extends over 13 amino acids. CDR3 in DNA: TGTGCCAGCAGCGTAAGAGACTACAATGAGCAGTTCTTC. It is translated as CASSVRDYNEQFF. Drawing the rest from reference TRBV9 and TRBJ2-1, the complete variable domain is DSGVTQTPKHLITATGQRVTLRCSPRSGDLSVYWYQQSLDQGLQFLIQYYNGEERAKGNILERFSAQQFPDLHSELNLSSLELGDSALYFCASSVRDYNEQFFGPGTRLTVL.

V and J are TRBV9 and TRBJ1-1; the match to TRBD1 covers 7 bases. J was trimmed by 4 bases and V by 1 base; bases with no gene match: 4. The CDR3 extends over 14 amino acids. CDR1 and CDR2 (germline): SGDLS, YYNGEE. CDR3 sequence (DNA): TGTGCCAGCAGCGTATGGGCAGGGGGCACTGAAGCTTTCTTT. Translated: CASSVWAGGTEAFF. Looking up the rest from reference TRBV9 and TRBJ1-1 gives the full variable domain: DSGVTQTPKHLITATGQRVTLRCSPRSGDLSVYWYQQSLDQGLQFLIQYYNGEERAKGNILERFSAQQFPDLHSELNLSSLELGDSALYFCASSVWAGGTEAFFGQGTRLTVV.

DNA of the CDR3: TGTGCTAGTGGCCCGGACAGGGGGCTATCAGATACGCAGTATTTT. Its translation is CASGPDRGLSDTQYF. V usage is TRBV12-5 and J usage is TRBJ2-3; 11 bases are a match to TRBD1. CDR1 and CDR2 from the germline V gene are LGHNT and FRNRAP. There are 15 residues in the CDR3. With 6 bases clipped from V and 4 bases from J, the junction kept 6 bases outside the gene matches.

This chain uses TRBV5-1 with TRBJ1-2, with unresolved D. The germline V and J ends were trimmed by 4 bases and 4 bases, with 14 bases remaining between them. The germline gives CDR1 SGHRS, CDR2 YFSETQ. The CDR3 spans 14 residues. The DNA for the CDR3 is TGCGCCAGCAGCCTCGCGCCTTTGGGCTATGGCTACACCTTC. Its protein is CASSLAPLGYGYTF.

This chain connects TRBV7-8 to TRBJ1-1; tentatively, D is TRBD1 (6 bases). The CDR3 loop spans 14 amino acids. The germline gives CDR1 SGHVS, CDR2 FQNEAQ. V shed 1 base and J shed 12 bases, with 18 bases lying between them. The CDR3 region has the DNA TGTGCCAGCAGCTTAGGTTCAGGGGCCTTGACAACTTTCTTT. Translation gives CASSLGSGALTTFF.

The chain couples TRBV7-6 to TRBJ2-6, with TRBD2 identical over 8 bases. V lost 1 base to trimming and J lost 0 bases; unmatched junction nucleotides: 5. Germline values: CDR1 SGHVS, CDR2 FNYEAQ. The CDR3 covers 18 residues. The CDR3 DNA reads TGTGCCAGCAGCTTAGGTAACGGGGGGGGCTCTGGGGCCAACGTCCTGACTTTC. Encoded protein: CASSLGNGGGSGANVLTF.

The chain has TRBV25-1 and TRBJ1-5; 7 bases agree with TRBD1. This CDR3 comprises 14 residues. J gave up 5 bases and V 6 bases, and 7 bases lay outside the gene matches. The V gene's germline CDR1 is MGHDK and CDR2 SYGVNS. Here the CDR3 DNA reads TGTGCCAGCAGCCCGACAGGGTGGGATCAGCCCCAGCATTTT. It specifies CASSPTGWDQPQHF.

This sequence joins TRBV6-1 and TRBJ1-2; 8 positions match TRBD1. The germline gives CDR1 MNHNS, CDR2 SASEGT. CDR3 length: 15 amino acids. Trimming took 5 bases from V and 8 from J; bases not matched to a gene: 13. The CDR3 coding sequence is TGTGCCAGCAGTATGCAGGACAGGGCAGAAGGGGGCTACACCTTC. This gives the protein CASSMQDRAEGGYTF.

J is TRBJ2-5 and V is TRBV5-1; TRBD2 is a possible D gene (5 bases). With 2 bases removed from V and 1 base from J, the gap between germline ends came to 9 bases. Germline CDR1 reads SGHRS; CDR2 reads YFSETQ. CDR3 length: 14 residues. The CDR3 loop is CASSLLEGQETQYF. The DNA of the CDR3 is TGCGCCAGCAGCTTACTAGAGGGCCAAGAGACCCAGTACTTC.

The CDR3 protein is CASSPVISSGGVYEQYF. DNA of the CDR3: TGTGCCAGCAGTCCTGTTATAAGCTCGGGGGGTGTCTACGAGCAGTACTTC. V gene TRBV27 combines with J gene TRBJ2-7; the match to TRBD2 covers 7 bases. This CDR3 comprises 17 residues. With 5 bases clipped from V and 3 bases from J, the junction kept 16 bases outside the gene matches. Germline-derived CDR1 and CDR2 are MNHEY and SMNVEV (reference sequence).

This clone was observed a handful of times. V usage is TRBV7-2 and J usage is TRBJ1-2, with D possibly TRBD1 on 5 matching bases. CDR3 length: 13 amino acids. V dropped 3 bases and J dropped 1 base, with 6 bases sitting between them. Germline loops: CDR1 SGHTA, CDR2 FQGNSA. CDR3 region: CASSFGGNYGYTF. CDR3 nucleotide sequence: TGTGCCAGCAGCTTTGGGGGTAACTATGGCTACACCTTC. Variable domain in full (rest from reference TRBV7-2 and TRBJ1-2): GAGVSQSPSNKVTEKGKDVELRCDPISGHTALYWYRQSLGQGLEFLIYFQGNSAPDKSGLPSDRFSAERTGGSVSTLTIQRTQQEDSAVYLCASSFGGNYGYTFGSGTRLTVV.

The chain joins TRBV2 to TRBJ2-5, with 10 bases aligning to TRBD1. This CDR3 spans 15 amino acids. Germline-derived CDR1 and CDR2 are SNHLY and FYNNEI. With V trimmed by 4 bases and J by 5 bases, 7 bases remained unmatched. The CDR3 DNA sequence: TGTGCCAGCAGTGTGTTGACAGGGGGCTCGGAGACCCAGTACTTC. Amino acid sequence: CASSVLTGGSETQYF.

This clone was seen only a few times. This chain uses TRBV14 with TRBJ1-1; D is possibly TRBD1 (6 bases). There are 12 residues in the CDR3. CDR1 is SGHDN and CDR2 is FVKESK in the germline V gene. The V and J ends lost 7 bases and 4 bases respectively, with 10 bases between them. CDR3 DNA: TGTGCCAGCAAGGGGGAGGTCACTGAAGCTTTCTTT. Protein product: CASKGEVTEAFF.

The gene calls are TRBV14 and TRBJ2-5; D uncertain. CDR3 size: 13 residues. Trimming took off 1 base at V and 4 bases at J, with 7 bases between the two ends. Germline V gene data show CDR1 as SGHDN and CDR2 as FVKESK. DNA of the CDR3: TGTGCCAGCAGCCAAGGTAGTGGAGAGACCCAGTACTTC. Translated, it gives CASSQGSGETQYF.

The rearrangement links TRBV7-6 to TRBJ2-1, with D tentatively TRBD2 (6 bases). From germline, CDR1 is SGHVS and CDR2 FNYEAQ. CDR3 length: 15 residues. V was shortened by 5 bases and J by 4 bases, with 15 bases between the two germline ends. The CDR3 nucleotides are TGTGCCAGCAGCCCGGTGGAGGGAGGTTACAATGAGCAGTTCTTC. This codes for CASSPVEGGYNEQFF.

The table lists this clone with a count of one. The chain couples TRBV6-1 to TRBJ2-7, with TRBD2 matching 8 bases. This CDR3 is 14 amino acids long. V lost 3 bases and J lost 3; bases outside the gene matches: 4. Per germline, CDR1 MNHNS and CDR2 SASEGT. In DNA, the CDR3 is TGTGCCAGCAGTGAGGCGGGAGGACGCTACGAGCAGTACTTC. Its protein is CASSEAGGRYEQYF.

The V and J genes are TRBV11-2 and TRBJ1-5, with 7 bases fitting TRBD1. This CDR3 has 15 amino acids. The V and J ends lost 4 bases and 1 base, in that order; junction bases with no gene match: 4. CDR1 and CDR2 (germline): SGHAT, FQNNGV. The CDR3 bases are TGTGCCAGCAGCTCAACAGGGGCAAGCAATCAGCCCCAGCATTTT. It encodes CASSSTGASNQPQHF.

In DNA, the CDR3 is TGCGCCAGCAGCTTGGACCCTCCCGGGGGCGGTACCACTGAAGCTTTCTTT. It yields the protein CASSLDPPGGGTTEAFF. V usage is TRBV5-1 and J usage is TRBJ1-1, with D possibly matching TRBD1 (6 bases). Trimming shortened V by 0 bases and J by 4 bases, and 19 bases separated the two germline ends. Germline assignment: CDR1 SGHRS and CDR2 YFSETQ. The CDR3 contains 17 residues.

The gene calls are TRBV6-1 and TRBJ2-2, with D possibly being TRBD1 (6 bases). The germline V gene encodes CDR1 MNHNS and CDR2 SASEGT. The CDR3 spans 15 residues. Trimming took 1 base from V and 8 from J, leaving 14 bases between them. The CDR3 coding sequence is TGTGCCAGCAGTGAAGGGACAGCGGCACAGGGGGAGCTGTTTTTT. As protein: CASSEGTAAQGELFF.

Relative to its sample, this clone is medium-sized. J is TRBJ2-2 and V is TRBV7-2; D gene unclear. V was shortened by 2 bases and J by 2 bases, with 18 bases between the two germline ends. The CDR3 is 18 amino acids. In germline, CDR1 is SGHTA, CDR2 FQGNSA. For the CDR3, the DNA is TGTGCCAGCAGCTTACTGGTTGTGAGCATTCCAAACACCGGGGAGCTGTTTTTT. It codes for CASSLLVVSIPNTGELFF.

This clone appeared a single time. The chain carries TRBV2 and TRBJ2-5, with 11 positions matching TRBD2. Germline V gives CDR1 SNHLY, CDR2 FYNNEI. This CDR3 is 16 amino acids long. V shed 3 bases, J shed 1 base, and the junction held 4 bases outside the gene matches. The DNA for the CDR3 is TGTGCCAGCAGTGAGAGGCTAGCGGGAGGCCAAGAGACCCAGTACTTC. Amino acid sequence: CASSERLAGGQETQYF.

This sequence joins TRBV28 and TRBJ2-1; 8 bases fit TRBD2. Germline CDR1 reads MDHEN; CDR2 reads SYDVKM. V lost 5 bases and J lost 6; bases outside the gene matches: 6. This CDR3 contains 14 residues. The CDR3 region has the DNA TGTGCCAGCAGTAGCGGGAGCTTGCTCAATGAGCAGTTCTTC. Translating gives CASSSGSLLNEQFF.